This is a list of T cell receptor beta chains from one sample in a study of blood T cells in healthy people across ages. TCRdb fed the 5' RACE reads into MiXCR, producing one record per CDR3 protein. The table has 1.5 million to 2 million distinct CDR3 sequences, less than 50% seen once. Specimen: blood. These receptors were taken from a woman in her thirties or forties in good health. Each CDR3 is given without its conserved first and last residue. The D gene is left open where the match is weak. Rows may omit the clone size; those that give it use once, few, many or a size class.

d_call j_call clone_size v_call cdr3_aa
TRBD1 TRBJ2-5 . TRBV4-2 ASNQITGGTETQY
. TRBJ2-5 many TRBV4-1 ASSQTEVPQETQY
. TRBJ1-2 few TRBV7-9 ASSPSTQWEGSYGYT
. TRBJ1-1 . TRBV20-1 SAAGPNTEAF
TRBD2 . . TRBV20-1 SASRTSFGTQY
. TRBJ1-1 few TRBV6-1 ASSRPSLNTEAF
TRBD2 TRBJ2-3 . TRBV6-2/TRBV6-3 ASRDRTSGGARERTDTQY
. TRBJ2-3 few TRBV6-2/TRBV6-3 ASSYVGLGTDTQY
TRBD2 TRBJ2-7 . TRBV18 ASSRRGGSSEQY
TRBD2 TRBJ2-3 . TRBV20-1 SAWGGGDTQY
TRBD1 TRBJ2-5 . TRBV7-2 ASSLRPPGQFGETQY
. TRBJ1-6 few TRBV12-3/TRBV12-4 ASSLVAGSPLH
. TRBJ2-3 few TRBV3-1 ASSQGTRFGDTQY
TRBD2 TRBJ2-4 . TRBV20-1 SASAGGRGNIQY
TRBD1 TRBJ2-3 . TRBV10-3 AVSSLGTGPTSTDTQY
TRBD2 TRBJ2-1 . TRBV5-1 ASSLGHSGGAVDEQF
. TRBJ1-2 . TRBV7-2 ASSEKGGYGYT
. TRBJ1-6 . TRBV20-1 SAPKQGWGSPLH
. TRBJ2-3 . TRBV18 ASSSFGISTDTQY
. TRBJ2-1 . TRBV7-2 ASSLPSVAGQF
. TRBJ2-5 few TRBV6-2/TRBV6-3 ASSYIGVQETQY
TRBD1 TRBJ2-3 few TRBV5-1 ASSLGRQGPDTQY
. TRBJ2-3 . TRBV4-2 ASSQDRTDTRY
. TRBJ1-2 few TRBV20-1 SARHAGGLRYGYT
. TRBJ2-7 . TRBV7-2 ASSPLSADFVYEQY
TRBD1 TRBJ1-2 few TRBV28 ASSLSPTGHDYGYT
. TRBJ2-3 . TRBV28 ASIMGGNTDTQY
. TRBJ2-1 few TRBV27 ASSSTLNNEQF
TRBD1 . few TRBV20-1 SARDPGQGTYEQY
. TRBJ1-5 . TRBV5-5 ASRGGGEDQPQH
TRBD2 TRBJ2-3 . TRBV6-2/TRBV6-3 ASTNRLAGLTDTQY
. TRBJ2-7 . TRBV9 VSSASNGAQY
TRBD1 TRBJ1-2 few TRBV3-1 ASSLMGQGTGYGYT
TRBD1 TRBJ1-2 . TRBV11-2 ASSPSPGQGYVNYGYT
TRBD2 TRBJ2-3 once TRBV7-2 ASSSEGLAGGSTDTQY